This entry describes one TCR beta chain. This sample was included in a study of blood T cell repertoires in COVID-19. Across the study: T cells, B-cell-depleted T cells, or PBMCs provided the cDNA or gDNA that served as material.

Per the study methods: Estimated nucleated cell counts came from reference gene primer amplification. The data were produced by immunoSEQ multiplex PCR, yet TCRdb's version contains in-frame clones alone and is incomplete. The V and J calls and clone size come from that table; D and trimming were worked out from the DNA. The sample contains tens of thousands of clones, about nine tenths of which appear only once. CDR3 size: 14 residues. With V trimmed by 7 bases and J by 5 bases, 10 bases remained unmatched. CDR1 is MNHEY, CDR2 SVGAGI, per germline. This sequence originates from a man between 50 and 59 years old with acute or convalescent COVID-19. The source material was peripheral blood. The rearrangement uses TRBV6-5 and TRBJ1-1; 7 positions match TRBD1. In nucleotides, the CDR3 is TGTGCCAGCACCCCAAACAGGGGACGGACTGAAGCTTTCTTT. Translating gives CASTPNRGRTEAFF.